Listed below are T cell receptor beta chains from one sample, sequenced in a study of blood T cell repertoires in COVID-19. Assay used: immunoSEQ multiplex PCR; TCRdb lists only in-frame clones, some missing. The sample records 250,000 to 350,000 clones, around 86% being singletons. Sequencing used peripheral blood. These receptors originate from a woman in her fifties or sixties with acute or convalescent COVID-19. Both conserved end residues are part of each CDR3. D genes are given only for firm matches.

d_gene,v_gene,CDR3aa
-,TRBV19,CASSPNTRGLFFYEQYF
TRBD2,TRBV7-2,CASSTSSGGGGTQYF
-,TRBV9,CASSLYPAGEVGELFF
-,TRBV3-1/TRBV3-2,CASRPGGQTYEQYF
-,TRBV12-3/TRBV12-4,CASSLAVETQYF
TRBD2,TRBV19,CASSKTSGRGEQFF
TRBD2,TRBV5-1,CASSLPSGNNEQFF
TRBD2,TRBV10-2,CASRSSGSVDEQYF
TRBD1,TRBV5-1,CASSATDRVGEQFF
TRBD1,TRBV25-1,CASSGGQGTHNEQFF
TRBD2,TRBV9,CASSVGTSGRGRETQYF
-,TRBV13,CASSSLNEQFF
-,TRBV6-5,CASSYSGDPYGYTF
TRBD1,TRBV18,CASSPRGQGAGSSYNEQFF
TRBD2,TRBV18,CASSPVSSGGGNEQFF
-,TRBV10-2,CASSGVLESDTQYF
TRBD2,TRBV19,CASTPRTSGRAKTYNEQFF
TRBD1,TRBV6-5,CASTTGGSYTEAFF
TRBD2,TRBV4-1,CASSNRLAGTDTQYF
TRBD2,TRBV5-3,CARSLTSELFSTDTQYF
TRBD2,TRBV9,CASSVAASGTYEQYF
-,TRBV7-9,CASSVDLGDNEQFF
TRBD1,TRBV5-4,CASEGYKQGTSAYGYTF
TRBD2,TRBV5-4,CASSSASGTQETQYF
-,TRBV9,CASSVDRYQPQHF
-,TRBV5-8,CASSSRQRNTEAFF
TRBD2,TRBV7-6,CASSPGLAGYEQYF
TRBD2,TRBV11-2,CASSPILATESNPYEQYF
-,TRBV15,CATSFRRGAIEAFF
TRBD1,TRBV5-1,CASKLQGASTEAFF
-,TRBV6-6,CASSRAGGYTF
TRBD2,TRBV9,CASSVASGGVRDEQFF
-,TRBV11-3,CASSADGLNTEAFF
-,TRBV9,CASSTSRWQGSTQETQYF
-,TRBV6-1,CASSEDYRAYEQYF
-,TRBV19,CASSIVGSSYEQYF
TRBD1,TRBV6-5,CASSRRDRGGNTF
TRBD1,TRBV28,CASSPLVWGRGQVDTEAFF
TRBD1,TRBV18,CASSPPSTGGRQYF
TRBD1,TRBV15,CATSRVWDRTTYEQYF
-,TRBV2,CASAPGTNNSPLHF
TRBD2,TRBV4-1,CASSPGRVIGTQYF
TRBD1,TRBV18,CASSLYIGQGNTEAFF
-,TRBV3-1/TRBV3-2,CASSPPQGEKLFF
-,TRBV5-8,CASSLRGWKLFF
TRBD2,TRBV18,CASSPQLADVYNEQFF
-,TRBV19,CASSMGLHTGELFF
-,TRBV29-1,CSVESPGFVNTEAFF
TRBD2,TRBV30,CAWSTQGTRVDTQYF
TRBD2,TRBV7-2,CASSPLGGLAGAEQFF
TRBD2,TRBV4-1,CASSQDGTSGAKNIQYF
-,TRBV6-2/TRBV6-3,CASSYTRDEQYF
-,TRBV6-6,CASSAGGGYTEAFF
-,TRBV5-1,CASSGADTNEKLFF
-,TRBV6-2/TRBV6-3,CASSYEGLTWREQYF
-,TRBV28,CASLEKNTGEPFF
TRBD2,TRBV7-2,CASSFGTSGRTGELFF
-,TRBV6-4,CASSENVRAEAFF
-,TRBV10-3,CAISESRAGNSPLHF
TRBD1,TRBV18,CASSRRTGGEKLFF